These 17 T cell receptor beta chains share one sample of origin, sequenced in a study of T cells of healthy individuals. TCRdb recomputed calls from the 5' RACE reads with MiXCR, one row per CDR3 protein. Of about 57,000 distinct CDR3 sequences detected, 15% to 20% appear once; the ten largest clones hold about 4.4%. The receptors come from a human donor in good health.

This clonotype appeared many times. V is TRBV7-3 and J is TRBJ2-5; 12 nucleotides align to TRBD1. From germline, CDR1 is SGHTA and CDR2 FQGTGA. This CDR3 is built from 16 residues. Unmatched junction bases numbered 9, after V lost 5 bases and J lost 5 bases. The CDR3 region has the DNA TGTGCCAGCAGCCTCCTCACCGGGACAGGGGGCGAGACCCAGTACTTC. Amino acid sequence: CASSLLTGTGGETQYF. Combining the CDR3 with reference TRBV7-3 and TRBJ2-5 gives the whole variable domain GAGVSQTPSNKVTEKGKYVELRCDPISGHTALYWYRQSLGQGPEFLIYFQGTGAADDSGLPNDRFFAVRPEGSVSTLKIQRTERGDSAVYLCASSLLTGTGGETQYFGPGTRLLVL.

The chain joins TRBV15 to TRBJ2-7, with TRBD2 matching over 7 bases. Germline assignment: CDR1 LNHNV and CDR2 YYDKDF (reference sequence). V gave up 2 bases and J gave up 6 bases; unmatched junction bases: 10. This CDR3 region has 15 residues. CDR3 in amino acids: CATSRPPAGRGEQYF. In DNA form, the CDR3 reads TGTGCCACCAGCAGACCCCCGGCTGGGAGGGGCGAGCAGTACTTC.

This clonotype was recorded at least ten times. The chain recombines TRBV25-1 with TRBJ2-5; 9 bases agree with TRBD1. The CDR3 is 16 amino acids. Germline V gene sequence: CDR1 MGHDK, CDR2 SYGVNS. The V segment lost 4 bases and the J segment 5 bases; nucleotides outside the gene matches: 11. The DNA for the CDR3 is TGTGCCAGCAGTGGTACAGGGGGCGATGTTATCGAGACCCAGTACTTC. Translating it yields CASSGTGGDVIETQYF.

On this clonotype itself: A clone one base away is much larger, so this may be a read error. This CDR3 is CGSSLQSLNTEAFF. Here the CDR3 DNA reads TGTGGCAGCAGTCTCCAGAGTCTGAACACTGAAGCTTTCTTT. The chain combines TRBV28 with TRBJ1-1; the D is unclear. CDR1 MDHEN and CDR2 SYDVKM come from the germline V gene. The CDR3 has 14 amino acids. Full variable domain (remainder filled in from reference TRBV28 and TRBJ1-1): DVKVTQSSRYLVKRTGEKVFLECVQDMDHENMFWYRQDPGLGLRLIYFSYDVKMKEKGDIPEGYSVSREKKERFSLILESASTNQTSMYLCGSSLQSLNTEAFFGQGTRLTVV.

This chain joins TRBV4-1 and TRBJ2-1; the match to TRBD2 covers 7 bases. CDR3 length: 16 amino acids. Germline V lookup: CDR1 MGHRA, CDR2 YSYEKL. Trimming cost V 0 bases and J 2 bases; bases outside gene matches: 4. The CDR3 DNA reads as TGCGCCAGCAGCCAAGAAGGAGGGAGGGCCTACAATGAGCAGTTCTTC. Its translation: CASSQEGGRAYNEQFF.

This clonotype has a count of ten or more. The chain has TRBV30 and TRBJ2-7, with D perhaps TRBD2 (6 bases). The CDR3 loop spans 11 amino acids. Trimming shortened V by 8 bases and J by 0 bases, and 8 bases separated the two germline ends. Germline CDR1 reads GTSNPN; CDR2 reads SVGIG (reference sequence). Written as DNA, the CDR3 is TGTGCCCGGGGGAGCTCCTACGAGCAGTACTTC. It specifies CARGSSYEQYF.

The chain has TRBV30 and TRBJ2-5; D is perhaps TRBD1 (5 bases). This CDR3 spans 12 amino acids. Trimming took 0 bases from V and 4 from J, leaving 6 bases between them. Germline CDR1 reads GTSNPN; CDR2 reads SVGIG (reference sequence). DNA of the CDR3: TGTGCCTGGAGTGTAGGGGTAGAGACCCAGTACTTC. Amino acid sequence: CAWSVGVETQYF.

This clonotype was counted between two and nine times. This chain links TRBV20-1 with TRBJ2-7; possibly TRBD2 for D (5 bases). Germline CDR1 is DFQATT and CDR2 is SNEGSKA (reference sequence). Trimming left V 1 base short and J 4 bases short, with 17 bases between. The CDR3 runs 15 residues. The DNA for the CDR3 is TGCAGTGCTAGAGGTGAGGGAGAGGACTTGTACGAGCAGTACTTC. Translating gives CSARGEGEDLYEQYF.

The CDR3 sequence: CSVEGGRAEAFF. CDR3 nucleotide sequence: TGCAGCGTTGAAGGGGGTAGGGCTGAAGCTTTCTTT. The rearrangement links TRBV29-1 to TRBJ1-1; D uncertain. Trimming removed 1 base at V and 6 bases at J, with 9 bases between. In germline, CDR1 is SQVTM, CDR2 ANQGSEA. The CDR3 has 12 residues.

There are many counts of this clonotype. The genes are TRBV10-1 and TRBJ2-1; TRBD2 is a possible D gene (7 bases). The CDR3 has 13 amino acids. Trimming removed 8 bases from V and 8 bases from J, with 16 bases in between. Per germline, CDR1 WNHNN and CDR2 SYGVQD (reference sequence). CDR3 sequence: CASGGGGSHEQFF. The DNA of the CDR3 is TGCGCCAGCGGTGGCGGGGGCTCGCATGAGCAGTTCTTC.

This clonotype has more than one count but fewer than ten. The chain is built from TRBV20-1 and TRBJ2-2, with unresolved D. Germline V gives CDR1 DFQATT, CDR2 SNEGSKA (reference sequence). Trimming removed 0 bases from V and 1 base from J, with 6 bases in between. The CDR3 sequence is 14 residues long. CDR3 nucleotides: TGCAGTGCTAGAGATTATGGGAACACCGGGGAGCTGTTTTTT. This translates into CSARDYGNTGELFF.

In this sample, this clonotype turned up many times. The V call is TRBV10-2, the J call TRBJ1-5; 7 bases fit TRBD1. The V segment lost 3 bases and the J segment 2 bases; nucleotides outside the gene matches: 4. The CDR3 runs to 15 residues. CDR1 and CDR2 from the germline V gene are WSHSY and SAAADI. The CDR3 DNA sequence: TGCGCCAGCAGTGAAAGGACAGGTGGCAATCAGCCCCAGCATTTT. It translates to CASSERTGGNQPQHF.

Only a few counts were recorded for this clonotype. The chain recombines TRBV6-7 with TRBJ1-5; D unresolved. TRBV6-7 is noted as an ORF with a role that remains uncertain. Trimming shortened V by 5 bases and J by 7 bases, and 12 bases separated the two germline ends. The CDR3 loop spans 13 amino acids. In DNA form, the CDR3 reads TGTGCCAGCAGTGCCGCTGGTCGGCAGCCCCAGCATTTT. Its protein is CASSAAGRQPQHF.

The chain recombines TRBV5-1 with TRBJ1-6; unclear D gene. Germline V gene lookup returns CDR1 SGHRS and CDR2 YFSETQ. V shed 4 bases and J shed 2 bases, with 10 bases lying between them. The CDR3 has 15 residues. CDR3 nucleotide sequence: TGCGCCAGCAGCACTGGAGACCCCTATAATTCACCCCTCCACTTT. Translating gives CASSTGDPYNSPLHF. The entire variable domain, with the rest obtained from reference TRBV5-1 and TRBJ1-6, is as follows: KAGVTQTPRYLIKTRGQQVTLSCSPISGHRSVSWYQQTPGQGLQFLFEYFSETQRNKGNFPGRFSGRQFSNSRSEMNVSTLELGDSALYLCASSTGDPYNSPLHFGNGTRLTVT.

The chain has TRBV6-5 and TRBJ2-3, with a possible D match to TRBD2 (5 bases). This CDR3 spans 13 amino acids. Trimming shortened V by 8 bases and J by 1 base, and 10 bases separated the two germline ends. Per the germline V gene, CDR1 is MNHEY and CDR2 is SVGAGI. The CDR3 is CASGLGGTDTQYF. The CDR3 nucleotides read TGTGCCAGCGGACTCGGGGGCACAGATACGCAGTATTTT.

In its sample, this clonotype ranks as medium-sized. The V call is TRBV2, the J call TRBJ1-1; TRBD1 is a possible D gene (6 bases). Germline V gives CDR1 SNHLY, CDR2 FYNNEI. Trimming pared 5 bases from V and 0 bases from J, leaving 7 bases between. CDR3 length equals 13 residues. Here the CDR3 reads CASSQGLNTEAFF. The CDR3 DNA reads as TGTGCCAGCAGTCAGGGGTTGAACACTGAAGCTTTCTTT.

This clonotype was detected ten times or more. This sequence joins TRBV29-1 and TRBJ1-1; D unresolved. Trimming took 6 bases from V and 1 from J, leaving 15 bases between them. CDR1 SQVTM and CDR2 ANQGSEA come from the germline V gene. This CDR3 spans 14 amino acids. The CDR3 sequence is CSVELRVRNTEAFF. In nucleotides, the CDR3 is TGCAGCGTAGAACTAAGGGTCAGGAACACTGAAGCTTTCTTT.